There are many counts of the clone carrying this TCR beta chain. What it binds is not known. Pregnant or lactating patients and those with other autoimmune diseases or uncontrolled infections were excluded. Isolation of PBMCs was performed using 9 to 10 ml of fresh peripheral blood. The CDR3 is 15 amino acids. The germline gives CDR1 SGHNT, CDR2 YENEEA. V gave up 1 base and J gave up 5 bases, with 15 bases separating them. This sample was taken from a study of Graves' ophthalmopathy and Graves' hyperthyroidism. Notes on the study in general: In blood, most expanded thyroid clonotypes above 0.001 frequency were also detected. Discriminating ophthalmopathy from stable hyperthyroidism, a 13-signature model attained a sensitivity of around 87% and a specificity of around 77%.

For repertoire sequencing, the TCR beta CDR3 regions were amplified from RNA transcripts. Second-round multiplex PCR came after first-round RT-PCR with HTBI primers. TCRdb re-called the multiplex PCR reads through MiXCR, storing one row per CDR3 protein. The data hold 300,000 to 400,000 distinct CDR3 sequences, with roughly a sixth observed a single time. The receptor comes from an adult man with Graves' ophthalmopathy. The V gene is TRBV11-3, the J gene TRBJ2-7; possibly TRBD1 or TRBD2 for D (5 bases each). What was sequenced was peripheral blood. The CDR3 loop is CASSLAGAPIHEQYF. In DNA, the CDR3 is TGTGCCAGCAGCTTAGCCGGGGCCCCTATCCACGAGCAGTACTTC.